A single sample is the source of the 20 T cell receptor beta chains below, sequenced in a study of T-cell reconstitution after alpha-beta-depleted transplantation in children. Preparing the TCRbeta library involved the use of unique molecular identifiers. Each CDR3 protein gets one entry after TCRdb re-called the PCR reads with MiXCR. Counted here are a few hundred thousand distinct CDR3 sequences, roughly an eighth occurring once; the ten biggest clones make up over 5.5%. Sequences were derived from PBMCs from the stem cell graft donor, sampled from the stem cell graft. These receptors were collected from a human donor who donated a stem cell graft to a child with combined immunodeficiency.

This clonotype has ten or more counts. The chain carries TRBV15 and TRBJ2-3; D could derive from TRBD1 or TRBD2 (6 bases each). The V gene lost 3 bases and the J gene lost 4 bases, with 17 bases spanning the gap. Germline V gene data show CDR1 as LNHNV and CDR2 as YYDKDF (reference sequence). The CDR3 spans 16 residues. CDR3 amino acids: CATSSEGGGLADTQYF. The CDR3 DNA sequence: TGTGCCACCAGCAGTGAGGGGGGAGGTTTAGCAGATACGCAGTATTTT. Based on the CDR3 plus reference TRBV15 and TRBJ2-3, the full variable domain is DAMVIQNPRYQVTQFGKPVTLSCSQTLNHNVMYWYQQKSSQAPKLLFHYYDKDFNNEADTPDNFQSRRPNTSFCFLDIRSPGLGDTAMYLCATSSEGGGLADTQYFGPGTRLTVL.

This clonotype was counted at least ten times. No conserved phenylalanine or tryptophan ends this CDR3, so it is likely a read error. The limits of the CDR3 on the DNA are not certain, so only TCRdb's listed CDR3 is given. The V call is TRBV14, the J call TRBJ2-5; TRBD2, the table's D call, lacks a check against the DNA. 9 amino acids form the CDR3, both terminal residues included. Germline CDR1 is SGHDN and CDR2 is FVKESK. The CDR3 loop is CASSQEGSL.

This clonotype showed up many times. The rearrangement joins TRBV27 to TRBJ2-7; TRBD2 matches 16 bases. With 5 bases clipped from V and 7 bases from J, the junction kept 5 bases outside the gene matches. The CDR3 contains 15 residues. Germline V gives CDR1 MNHEY, CDR2 SMNVEV (reference sequence). Written as DNA, the CDR3 is TGTGCCAGCAGTCCTGGGACTAGCGGGAGGGGTGAGCAGTACTTC. Its translation: CASSPGTSGRGEQYF.

This clonotype occurred a few times. The V and J genes are TRBV29-1 and TRBJ2-5, with TRBD1 matching 9 bases. CDR3 size: 17 residues. Trimming took 0 bases from V and 2 from J; bases not matched to a gene: 10. Germline V lookup: CDR1 SQVTM, CDR2 ANQGSEA. For the CDR3, the DNA is TGCAGCGTTGAAGATCCGTTGGGACAGGGTCATCAAGAGACCCAGTACTTC. Residues: CSVEDPLGQGHQETQYF. The variable domain in full, completed from reference TRBV29-1 and TRBJ2-5, reads SAVISQKPSRDICQRGTSLTIQCQVDSQVTMMFWYRQQPGQSLTLIATANQGSEATYESGFVIDKFPISRPNLTFSTLTVSNMSPEDSSIYLCSVEDPLGQGHQETQYFGPGTRLLVL.

The chain employs TRBV12-3 or TRBV12-4 and TRBJ2-3; D may be TRBD1 (6 bases). V gave up 7 bases and J gave up 4 bases, with 15 bases separating them. This CDR3 contains 14 residues. CDR3 region: CASIAADRPDTQYF. The CDR3 DNA reads as TGTGCCAGCATCGCCGCTGACAGGCCAGATACGCAGTATTTT.

The J gene is TRBJ2-1, the V gene TRBV7-9; the match to TRBD2 covers 16 bases. V gave up 5 bases and J gave up 2 bases; unmatched junction bases: 3. The CDR3 sequence is 17 residues long. The germline V gene has CDR1 SEHNR and CDR2 FQNEAQ (reference sequence). CDR3 coding DNA: TGTGCCAGCAGCGGGACTAGCGGGAGGGTACCCTACAATGAGCAGTTCTTC. Translating gives CASSGTSGRVPYNEQFF.

The V and J genes are TRBV5-1 and TRBJ2-2, with TRBD1 as a possible D gene (6 bases). Trimming shortened V by 0 bases and J by 1 base, and 13 bases separated the two germline ends. CDR3 size: 17 residues. The V gene's germline CDR1 is SGHRS and CDR2 YFSETQ. DNA for the CDR3: TGCGCCAGCAGCTTGGCCCCCGGGACAATGAACACCGGGGAGCTGTTTTTT. This codes for CASSLAPGTMNTGELFF.

In this sample, this clonotype turned up many times. The CDR3 reads CSARGGRPYEQYF. CDR3 nucleotide sequence: TGCAGTGCTCGGGGCGGGAGACCATACGAGCAGTACTTC. J is TRBJ2-7 and V is TRBV20-1; 7 nucleotides agree with TRBD2. The germline CDR1 and CDR2 sequences are DFQATT and SNEGSKA (reference sequence). The V gene end was trimmed by 5 bases and the J gene end by 4 bases; junction bases not matched to a gene: 8. The CDR3 sequence is 13 residues long.

This clonotype was detected ten times or more. The chain is built from TRBV4-3 and TRBJ1-2; 7 nucleotides line up with TRBD1. The CDR3 extends over 15 amino acids. Germline V CDR1 and CDR2: LGHNA, YSLEER. V lost 6 bases to trimming and J lost 8 bases; unmatched junction nucleotides: 15. The CDR3 nucleotides are TGCGCCAGCAGGCAGGGAGGGGGCTCCTCAAAAGGCTACACCTTC. It translates to CASRQGGGSSKGYTF.

In its sample, this clonotype was seen a few times. This chain connects TRBV20-1 to TRBJ1-2, with no clear D. The CDR3 is made up of 15 amino acids. Trimming cost V 5 bases and J 0 bases, with 16 bases left between them. The germline V gene has CDR1 DFQATT and CDR2 SNEGSKA (reference sequence). The CDR3 region has the DNA TGCAGTGCTCCGATGGGGTCAACGGCTAACTATGGCTACACCTTC. Its translation: CSAPMGSTANYGYTF.

This clonotype was seen more than once but under ten times. The CDR3 DNA reads TGTGCCACCAGCAGAGATCGGGCAGGGACAGGGGCGGGTCAGCCCCAGCATTTT. Translated: CATSRDRAGTGAGQPQHF. The rearrangement joins TRBV15 to TRBJ1-5; 10 nucleotides align to TRBD1. The germline V gene encodes CDR1 LNHNV and CDR2 YYDKDF (reference sequence). This CDR3 comprises 18 residues. V lost 0 bases and J lost 6; bases outside the gene matches: 11.

The chain recombines TRBV5-1 with TRBJ2-2; D call uncertain. Germline V gene sequence: CDR1 SGHRS, CDR2 YFSETQ. Trimming removed 6 bases from V and 5 bases from J, with 8 bases in between. This CDR3 region has 12 residues. This chain's CDR3 is CASKWQTGELFF. The CDR3 bases are TGCGCCAGCAAGTGGCAGACCGGGGAGCTGTTTTTT.

Here the CDR3 DNA reads TGTGCCAGCAGCGCCCCTCAGGTCTACAGGGGAGAAGAGACCCAGTACTTC. Translation gives CASSAPQVYRGEETQYF. The rearrangement joins TRBV9 to TRBJ2-5; TRBD1 matches at 7 bases. The V gene's germline CDR1 is SGDLS and CDR2 YYNGEE. This CDR3 contains 17 residues. The ends lost 3 bases at V and 3 bases at J; junction bases unmatched: 14.

In its sample, this clonotype was seen once. This chain links TRBV12-3 or TRBV12-4 with TRBJ1-3; D is unresolved. With 11 bases removed from V and 4 bases from J, the gap between germline ends came to 9 bases. This CDR3 has 11 amino acids. The CDR3 protein is CAGQVGNTIYF. The CDR3 region has the DNA TGTGCCGGTCAGGTGGGAAACACCATATATTTT.

The chain has TRBV11-2 and TRBJ2-5; 12 nucleotides match TRBD2. Trimming cost V 4 bases and J 7 bases; bases outside gene matches: 10. From germline, CDR1 is SGHAT and CDR2 FQNNGV. The CDR3 has 16 residues. The CDR3 region has the DNA TGTGCCAGCAGCTCTCTACTAGCGGGGGGAACAGGGACCCAGTACTTC. Protein product: CASSSLLAGGTGTQYF.

This clonotype was seen ten or more times. This sequence joins TRBV10-3 and TRBJ2-7, with D possibly TRBD2 on 6 matching bases. This CDR3 spans 11 amino acids. V shed 5 bases and J shed 9 bases, with 11 bases lying between them. The germline CDR1 and CDR2 sequences are ENHRY and SYGVKD. CDR3 loop: CAISRGLSQYF. CDR3 nucleotide sequence: TGTGCCATCAGTAGGGGACTTTCGCAGTACTTC.

This clonotype was counted ten times or more. The chain is built from TRBV5-1 and TRBJ2-1; 7 positions agree with TRBD2. V shed 2 bases, J shed 0 bases, and the junction held 2 bases outside the gene matches. The CDR3 runs to 15 residues. Germline-derived CDR1 and CDR2 are SGHRS and YFSETQ. The CDR3 spells CASSFRDYSYNEQFF. CDR3 in DNA: TGCGCCAGCAGCTTCCGGGACTACTCCTACAATGAGCAGTTCTTC. Complete variable domain (other parts from reference TRBV5-1 and TRBJ2-1): KAGVTQTPRYLIKTRGQQVTLSCSPISGHRSVSWYQQTPGQGLQFLFEYFSETQRNKGNFPGRFSGRQFSNSRSEMNVSTLELGDSALYLCASSFRDYSYNEQFFGPGTRLTVL.

In its sample, this clonotype was seen a few times. The chain links TRBV12-3 or TRBV12-4 to TRBJ2-5; the D gene is possibly TRBD1 (6 bases). CDR3 length: 15 residues. Trimming pared 6 bases from V and 0 bases from J, leaving 14 bases between. The CDR3 spells CASSLQRGYQETQYF. The CDR3 bases are TGTGCCAGCAGCCTCCAAAGGGGGTACCAAGAGACCCAGTACTTC.

This clonotype was counted between two and nine times. The chain recombines TRBV5-6 with TRBJ2-7; D is perhaps TRBD2 (7 bases). CDR3 size: 16 residues. In germline, CDR1 is SGHDT, CDR2 YYEEEE. V dropped 0 bases and J dropped 0 bases, with 13 bases sitting between them. CDR3 bases: TGTGCCAGCAGCTTGGTGGCAGGGGAGGGCTCCTACGAGCAGTACTTC. It codes for CASSLVAGEGSYEQYF.

In its sample, this clonotype was seen a few times. This chain connects TRBV5-1 to TRBJ2-1; D not resolved. Trimming shortened V by 1 base and J by 8 bases, and 16 bases separated the two germline ends. The V gene's germline CDR1 is SGHRS and CDR2 YFSETQ. The CDR3 is 15 residues long. For the CDR3, the DNA is TGCGCCAGCAGCTTGAAAACGCCGGAGATCCATGAGCAGTTCTTC. It specifies CASSLKTPEIHEQFF.